These 5 T cell receptor beta chains were sequenced from one sample in a study of T cell repertoires in cytomegalovirus infection. Antigens of these TCRs are unknown. TCRdb reanalysed the reads using MiXCR and keeps one entry per CDR3 protein. This table holds some 20,000 distinct CDR3 sequences, roughly two fifths found once. The sequenced sample was CD8+ T cells from cultured PBMCs, obtained from culture after CMV antigen stimulation. The origin of the receptors is a human donor in good health (CMV status not recorded). Some clones in this sample may be carry-over from other donors' samples.

This clonotype was seen at least ten times. This chain joins TRBV2 and TRBJ1-3, with D tentatively TRBD1 (5 bases). Trimming took 2 bases from V and 8 from J, leaving 7 bases between them. CDR3 length: 12 amino acids. Germline V CDR1 and CDR2: SNHLY, FYNNEI. For the CDR3, the DNA is TGTGCCAGCAGTGAAAGGGGAGACACCATATATTTT. It yields the protein CASSERGDTIYF. Together with reference TRBV2 and TRBJ1-3, the CDR3 gives the full variable domain: EPEVTQTPSHQVTQMGQEVILRCVPISNHLYFYWYRQILGQKVEFLVSFYNNEISEKSEIFDDQFSVERPDGSNFTLKIRSTKLEDSAMYFCASSERGDTIYFGEGSWLTVV.

The J gene is TRBJ1-4, the V gene TRBV6-8, with 10 bases identical to TRBD1. The CDR3 is 18 residues long. Germline values: CDR1 MNHGY, CDR2 SAAAGT. V trimming: 0 bases; J trimming: 4 bases; junction bases outside the gene matches: 8. The CDR3: CASSYSAGTGVLNEKLFF. CDR3 coding DNA: TGTGCCAGCAGTTACTCCGCGGGGACAGGGGTTCTTAATGAAAAACTGTTTTTT.

The chain links TRBV27 to TRBJ2-1, with D hard to call. V gave up 3 bases and J gave up 4 bases, with 7 bases separating them. The CDR3 covers 13 residues. In germline, CDR1 is MNHEY, CDR2 SMNVEV (reference sequence). CDR3 nucleotide sequence: TGTGCCAGCAGTTTCTCGGGTTACAATGAGCAGTTCTTC. This gives the protein CASSFSGYNEQFF.

This clonotype has at least ten counts. CDR3 sequence (DNA): TGTGCCAGCAGCTTAGAGGCTAGTACCTACAATGAGCAGTTCTTC. It codes for CASSLEASTYNEQFF. The chain links TRBV11-2 to TRBJ2-1; D is unresolved. This CDR3 region has 15 residues. Looked up from germline, CDR1 is SGHAT and CDR2 is FQNNGV. V dropped 0 bases and J dropped 2 bases, with 8 bases sitting between them.

This chain uses TRBV19 with TRBJ1-4; D perhaps matches TRBD1 (6 bases). The V gene's germline CDR1 is LNHDA and CDR2 SQIVND (reference sequence). The V and J ends lost 6 bases and 7 bases respectively, with 9 bases between them. The CDR3 contains 12 residues. CDR3 loop: CASRDSFEKLFF. In nucleotides, the CDR3 is TGTGCCAGTAGGGACAGTTTTGAAAAACTGTTTTTT.